A selection of T cell receptor beta chains follows, all from one sample in a study of T-cell memory formation after mild COVID-19. TCRdb independently ran MiXCR on the 5' RACE reads; one entry per CDR3 protein. The sample shows hundreds of thousands of distinct CDR3 sequences, roughly 17% of them seen only once. Material: PBMCs or a T cell subset sorted from them (not recorded which). All receptors derive from an adult woman who had mild COVID-19 (a few samples of this study predate the infection). Cell type and time point are not known. Each CDR3 is given with its conserved first and last residue. The order of the fields is J gene, V gene, CDR3 protein.

>TRBJ2-7|TRBV9
CASSTGQSSYEQYF
>TRBJ1-1|TRBV2
CASSPIKSEGFF
>TRBJ2-5|TRBV27
CASSPLGFGTQYF
>TRBJ1-5|TRBV24-1
CATSENNIGNQPQHF
>TRBJ2-3|TRBV7-2
CASRSTPEDGDTQYF
>TRBJ1-1|TRBV18
CASSPPGLGVAFF
>TRBJ2-7|TRBV12-3/TRBV12-4
CASSLAFDSEQYF
>TRBJ2-7|TRBV3-1
CASSPWASPGYEQYF
>TRBJ2-2|TRBV5-6
CASSRPPDTGELFF
>TRBJ2-5|TRBV5-1
CASSTVQGRETQYF
>TRBJ2-7|TRBV3-1
CASSQTFRGAVDEQYF
>TRBJ2-3|TRBV3-1
CASSPLRGRVTDTQYF
>TRBJ2-3|TRBV6-2/TRBV6-3
CASRRGTSGTDTQYF
>TRBJ2-5|TRBV11-3
CASSPTRTGHQETQYF
>TRBJ2-2|TRBV4-1
CASSQVDMGLNTGELFF
>TRBJ2-1|TRBV4-3
CASSPTGWRGNEQFF
>TRBJ2-3|TRBV6-5
CASSYGLSIATQYF
>TRBJ2-3|TRBV12-3/TRBV12-4
CASSLEGTGLPLDTQYF
>TRBJ1-1|TRBV20-1
CSANPAGAARYTEAFF
>TRBJ1-2|TRBV12-3/TRBV12-4
CASSLQGADYGYTF
>TRBJ2-4|TRBV3-1
CASSQDGTGFLYQYF
>TRBJ2-3|TRBV4-1
CASSQEGPGTVGTDTQYF
>TRBJ2-1|TRBV27
CASSFFRSVEFF
>TRBJ2-7|TRBV24-1
CATSAGRSPYEQYF
>TRBJ2-7|TRBV24-1
CATSDSYGSSVEQYF
>TRBJ2-1|TRBV9
CASSSRTSTLYNEQFF
>TRBJ1-1|TRBV5-5
CASSSIGQTNTEAFF
>TRBJ2-5|TRBV5-1
CASSPPRVAGGPPQETQYF
>TRBJ2-1|TRBV12-3/TRBV12-4
CATQLGNEQFF
>TRBJ1-1|TRBV20-1
CSARSTGNTEAFF
>TRBJ2-3|TRBV2
CATSLAAGRGDTQYF
>TRBJ1-2|TRBV3-1
CASSGGSHYGYTF
>TRBJ2-7|TRBV4-3
CASSQASGISVEQYF
>TRBJ2-2|TRBV10-3
CAIRGTGTGGTGELFF
>TRBJ2-1|TRBV7-9
CASSPGAGTSYNEQFF
>TRBJ2-7|TRBV5-1
CASSLTAGDDEQYF
>TRBJ2-1|TRBV2
CASRAGLVVNEQFF
>TRBJ1-1|TRBV19
CASNSGTWNTEAFF
>TRBJ2-5|TRBV7-9
CASSSPEAGAMQTQYF
>TRBJ1-2|TRBV20-1
CSARRRQGAYGYTF
>TRBJ2-3|TRBV4-3
CASSQEQGGTDTQYF
>TRBJ2-5|TRBV5-6
CASSGGGLAGGQETQYF
>TRBJ1-1|TRBV3-1
CASSQVPGPGSNTEAFF
>TRBJ1-2|TRBV3-1
CASSQDDRGVSYGYTF
>TRBJ1-5|TRBV7-2
CASSLTGFQPQHF
>TRBJ2-3|TRBV29-1
CSGWDRGLIDTQYF
>TRBJ2-5|TRBV7-6
CASSAIREETQYF
>TRBJ2-7|TRBV20-1
CSARDSFSYEQYF
>TRBJ2-1|TRBV7-2
CASSSLAGVTYNEQFF
>TRBJ1-2|TRBV3-1
CASSQTDYGYTF
>TRBJ2-7|TRBV4-1
CASSQGSQGTYEQYF